This passage covers 27 T cell receptor beta chains from one sample sequenced in a study of cytomegalovirus exposure and HLA in healthy donors. Primers for the PCR totalled 60 Vbeta and 13 Jbeta. Profiling relied on immunoSEQ multiplex PCR, and the TCRdb table lists in-frame clones only, not all of them. Of 120,000 or so clones listed, approximately 78% are singletons. Sequenced: PBMCs. Receptor source: a man under 40 in good health and CMV-seropositive.

The rearrangement uses TRBV28 and TRBJ2-3; 11 positions agree with TRBD2. After removal of 2 bases from V and 6 bases from J, the junction contained 25 bases not matched to a gene. This CDR3 is 22 amino acids long. CDR1 MDHEN and CDR2 SYDVKM come from the germline V gene. The chain's CDR3 is CASSLVRVGSGQLAGDWDTQYF. The CDR3 DNA reads as TGTGCCAGCAGTTTAGTCCGCGTGGGGTCCGGGCAACTAGCGGGAGACTGGGATACGCAGTATTTT.

V and J are TRBV6-6 and TRBJ2-1; TRBD2 agrees at 10 bases. The trim removed 5 bases at V and 8 bases at J, leaving 9 bases unmatched. This CDR3 is 15 amino acids long. Germline V gene lookup returns CDR1 MNHNY and CDR2 SVGAGI (reference sequence). CDR3 bases: TGTGCCAGCAGTACAGCTAGCGGGAGAATGTATGAGCAGTTCTTC. Protein product: CASSTASGRMYEQFF.

The chain employs TRBV9 and TRBJ1-2; D is ambiguous. The germline CDR1 and CDR2 sequences are SGDLS and YYNGEE. This CDR3 spans 14 amino acids. The V gene lost 2 bases and the J gene lost 3 bases, with 11 bases spanning the gap. CDR3 amino acids: CASSVPRVYYGYTF. The CDR3 DNA follows: TGTGCCAGCAGCGTTCCGAGGGTTTACTATGGCTACACCTTC.

This clone has just one count. The chain recombines TRBV11-2 with TRBJ1-2; TRBD1 is a possible D gene (6 bases). The CDR3 length is 17 residues. V was trimmed by 4 bases and J by 2 bases, leaving 20 bases between them. CDR1 and CDR2 (germline): SGHAT, FQNNGV. Here the CDR3 reads CASSSPLPMGANYGYTF. CDR3 coding DNA: TGTGCCAGCAGCTCCCCTCTACCCATGGGGGCAAACTATGGCTACACCTTC.

The gene calls are TRBV5-4 and TRBJ2-1, with no clear D. The germline V gene encodes CDR1 SGHNT and CDR2 YYREEE (reference sequence). V lost 2 bases and J lost 7, with 4 bases in between. CDR3 length: 11 residues. The CDR3 sequence is CASSFFNEQFF. CDR3 DNA: TGTGCCAGCAGCTTCTTTAATGAGCAGTTCTTC.

This chain links TRBV6-6 with TRBJ2-2, with D possibly TRBD2 on 5 matching bases. V lost 6 bases and J 5 bases, leaving 16 bases between the germline ends. Germline CDR1 is MNHNY and CDR2 is SVGAGI (reference sequence). The CDR3 covers 15 residues. The CDR3 bases are TGTGCCAGCAGATTCCGTCAGACGGGGACCGGGGAGCTGTTTTTT. Encoded protein: CASRFRQTGTGELFF.

The CDR3 is CASSSRVGAQETQYF. CDR3 coding DNA: TGTGCCAGCAGCTCCAGGGTAGGAGCCCAAGAGACCCAGTACTTC. The chain couples TRBV5-4 to TRBJ2-5, with D maybe TRBD1 (5 bases). Per germline, CDR1 SGHNT and CDR2 YYREEE (reference sequence). The CDR3 loop spans 15 amino acids. Trimming removed 3 bases from V and 1 base from J, with 13 bases in between.

The V gene is TRBV5-1, the J gene TRBJ2-7; 10 bases are shared with TRBD1. V dropped 3 bases and J dropped 5; count of bases not matched to a gene: 11. Germline CDR1 reads SGHRS; CDR2 reads YFSETQ. The CDR3 contains 16 residues. CDR3 in amino acids: CASSSGTGAEGNEQYF. The CDR3 DNA sequence: TGCGCCAGCAGCTCTGGGACAGGGGCTGAAGGAAACGAGCAGTACTTC.

The V and J genes are TRBV7-9 and TRBJ1-1; D is ambiguous. With 4 bases removed from V and 1 base from J, the gap between germline ends came to 16 bases. The germline V gene encodes CDR1 SEHNR and CDR2 FQNEAQ (reference sequence). This CDR3 is built from 16 residues. The CDR3 DNA is TGTGCCAGCAGCTCCGCAGGTGGGCAGACGAACACTGAAGCTTTCTTT. It yields the protein CASSSAGGQTNTEAFF.

The V and J genes are TRBV4-2 and TRBJ1-5; D is uncertain. Germline V gene lookup returns CDR1 LGHNA and CDR2 YNFKEQ. This CDR3 has 15 residues. Trimming took off 5 bases at V and 0 bases at J, with 11 bases between the two ends. In DNA form, the CDR3 reads TGTGCCAGCAGCATACAGACAACTAGCAATCAGCCCCAGCATTTT. Translating gives CASSIQTTSNQPQHF.

This clone is classed as medium-sized. The chain joins TRBV4-2 to TRBJ2-2; D ambiguous. V was cut by 4 bases and J by 4 bases, with 16 bases left in between. This CDR3 region has 16 residues. Per the germline V gene, CDR1 is LGHNA and CDR2 is YNFKEQ. The CDR3 loop is CASSPKTQRGTGELFF. DNA of the CDR3: TGTGCCAGCAGCCCTAAGACGCAGCGAGGCACCGGGGAGCTGTTTTTT.

The V and J genes are TRBV27 and TRBJ2-3; D remains unclear. This CDR3 comprises 18 residues. The germline V gene encodes CDR1 MNHEY and CDR2 SMNVEV (reference sequence). V was cut by 2 bases and J by 1 base, with 19 bases left in between. DNA for the CDR3: TGTGCCAGCAGTTTAACCCCGGGTACGATAGTTCGCACAGATACGCAGTATTTT. It specifies CASSLTPGTIVRTDTQYF.

The genes are TRBV7-2 and TRBJ1-2; D call uncertain. This CDR3 comprises 14 residues. The V end lost 1 base, the J end lost 4 bases, and 10 bases lay between the germline ends. Germline V gene sequence: CDR1 SGHTA, CDR2 FQGNSA. The CDR3 reads CASSLEAELYGYTF. The CDR3 DNA sequence: TGTGCCAGCAGCTTAGAGGCGGAACTCTATGGCTACACCTTC.

The chain is built from TRBV7-2 and TRBJ1-5; 8 positions match TRBD1. This CDR3 spans 15 amino acids. Trimming cost V 3 bases and J 6 bases; bases outside gene matches: 7. Germline loops: CDR1 SGHTA, CDR2 FQGNSA. The CDR3 reads CASSLGDRGFQPQHF. The CDR3 bases are TGTGCCAGCAGCTTGGGAGACAGGGGTTTTCAGCCCCAGCATTTT.

This rearrangement joins TRBV9 to TRBJ2-1, with 13 bases fitting TRBD2. The CDR3 has 16 amino acids. Germline trimming cut 1 base from V and 10 bases from J; bases unmatched to any gene: 8. Germline lookup yields CDR1 SGDLS and CDR2 YYNGEE. The DNA for the CDR3 is TGTGCCAGCAGCGTATACGGACTAGCGGGAGTAAGGGAGCAGTTCTTC. This translates into CASSVYGLAGVREQFF. Together with reference TRBV9 and TRBJ2-1, the CDR3 gives the full variable domain: DSGVTQTPKHLITATGQRVTLRCSPRSGDLSVYWYQQSLDQGLQFLIQYYNGEERAKGNILERFSAQQFPDLHSELNLSSLELGDSALYFCASSVYGLAGVREQFFGPGTRLTVL.

The chain couples TRBV7-9 to TRBJ2-7; TRBD2 might be the D (6 bases). Germline V gene lookup returns CDR1 SEHNR and CDR2 FQNEAQ (reference sequence). The CDR3 spans 16 residues. Deletions cut 5 bases from V and 2 bases from J, with 19 bases between. As DNA, the CDR3 is TGTGCCAGCAGCCCCCTCCTAGCGCTGAATCCCTACGAGCAGTACTTC. It specifies CASSPLLALNPYEQYF.

This clone was counted only a few times. The chain carries TRBV15 and TRBJ2-7, with 9 bases aligning to TRBD1. CDR1 and CDR2 (germline): LNHNV, YYDKDF (reference sequence). Trimming took 3 bases from V and 4 from J; bases not matched to a gene: 4. This CDR3 spans 14 amino acids. CDR3 bases: TGTGCCACCAGCAGGGGACAGGGTGGATACGAGCAGTACTTC. Translated, it gives CATSRGQGGYEQYF. Full variable domain (rest looked up from reference TRBV15 and TRBJ2-7): DAMVIQNPRYQVTQFGKPVTLSCSQTLNHNVMYWYQQKSSQAPKLLFHYYDKDFNNEADTPDNFQSRRPNTSFCFLDIRSPGLGDTAMYLCATSRGQGGYEQYFGPGTRLTVT.

The chain couples TRBV29-1 to TRBJ2-7; possibly TRBD1 for D (6 bases). Trimming left V 8 bases short and J 5 bases short, with 19 bases between. The CDR3 has 13 amino acids. Germline V gene data show CDR1 as SQVTM and CDR2 as ANQGSEA. The CDR3 nucleotides are TGCAGCTTTGGGGCAGGGGCCATACACGAGCAGTACTTC. Protein product: CSFGAGAIHEQYF.

This clone has just a few counts. V is TRBV28 and J is TRBJ2-5, with TRBD1 identical over 8 bases. After removal of 6 bases from V and 6 bases from J, the junction contained 9 bases not matched to a gene. The CDR3 length is 14 residues. Germline V lookup: CDR1 MDHEN, CDR2 SYDVKM. Here the CDR3 reads CASSNQGAGKTQYF. In DNA form, the CDR3 reads TGTGCCAGCAGCAATCAGGGGGCTGGGAAGACCCAGTACTTC.

The CDR3 region has the DNA TGTGCCAGCAGCGTAGACCCTGGCGGGGGGGGTCACAATGAGCAGTTCTTC. This sequence encodes CASSVDPGGGGHNEQFF. The chain couples TRBV9 to TRBJ2-1; TRBD2 matches at 9 bases. Germline assignment: CDR1 SGDLS and CDR2 YYNGEE. The CDR3 contains 17 residues. The V and J ends lost 0 bases and 5 bases, in that order; junction bases with no gene match: 9. The variable domain in full, completed from reference TRBV9 and TRBJ2-1, reads DSGVTQTPKHLITATGQRVTLRCSPRSGDLSVYWYQQSLDQGLQFLIQYYNGEERAKGNILERFSAQQFPDLHSELNLSSLELGDSALYFCASSVDPGGGGHNEQFFGPGTRLTVL.

The rearrangement links TRBV27 to TRBJ2-2; 15 nucleotides align to TRBD2. The ends lost 8 bases at V and 7 bases at J; junction bases unmatched: 2. The CDR3 covers 14 residues. Germline V CDR1 and CDR2: MNHEY, SMNVEV (reference sequence). The chain's CDR3 is CASGGLAGGGELFF. The CDR3 DNA reads as TGTGCCAGCGGGGGACTAGCGGGAGGCGGGGAGCTGTTTTTT.

The chain carries TRBV9 and TRBJ2-1, with TRBD2 matching 9 bases. The junction had 4 bases not matched to a gene; V was cut back by 0 bases and J by 3 bases. This CDR3 comprises 16 residues. The germline gives CDR1 SGDLS, CDR2 YYNGEE. The CDR3 DNA sequence: TGTGCCAGCAGCGTAGATATAGCGGGAGTCTACAATGAGCAGTTCTTC. This translates into CASSVDIAGVYNEQFF. The complete variable domain, with remaining parts taken from reference TRBV9 and TRBJ2-1, reads DSGVTQTPKHLITATGQRVTLRCSPRSGDLSVYWYQQSLDQGLQFLIQYYNGEERAKGNILERFSAQQFPDLHSELNLSSLELGDSALYFCASSVDIAGVYNEQFFGPGTRLTVL.

This clone was found once. This chain connects TRBV7-2 to TRBJ2-2; 7 bases map to TRBD2. CDR1 and CDR2 (germline): SGHTA, FQGNSA. This CDR3 has 16 residues. V lost 5 bases, J lost 0 bases, and 6 bases stayed unmatched. Here the CDR3 reads CASSPLGGANTGELFF. The CDR3 DNA reads as TGTGCCAGCAGCCCCCTGGGAGGGGCGAACACCGGGGAGCTGTTTTTT.

The table lists this clone with a few counts. The chain carries TRBV7-8 and TRBJ2-5; D unclear. The CDR3 contains 12 residues. Trimming pared 5 bases from V and 1 base from J, leaving 5 bases between. Germline values: CDR1 SGHVS, CDR2 FQNEAQ. For the CDR3, the DNA is TGTGCCAGCAGCCCATCCCAAGAGACCCAGTACTTC. It yields the protein CASSPSQETQYF.

The chain joins TRBV19 to TRBJ1-5; no reliable D call. In germline, CDR1 is LNHDA, CDR2 SQIVND (reference sequence). Trimming took 6 bases from V and 0 from J, leaving 6 bases between them. CDR3 length: 13 amino acids. CDR3 DNA sequence: TGTGCCAGTAGCCGGGATAGCAATCAGCCCCAGCATTTT. Translating gives CASSRDSNQPQHF.

The J gene is TRBJ2-1, the V gene TRBV27, with TRBD1 identical over 7 bases. Germline V lookup: CDR1 MNHEY, CDR2 SMNVEV (reference sequence). CDR3 length equals 14 residues. Trimming cost V 7 bases and J 7 bases; bases outside gene matches: 10. The CDR3 is CASNRDSLGNEQFF. The CDR3 DNA reads as TGTGCCAGCAATCGGGACAGCCTAGGAAATGAGCAGTTCTTC.

This chain links TRBV5-1 with TRBJ2-7; no definite D call. This CDR3 has 14 amino acids. Trimming took 0 bases from V and 5 from J, leaving 12 bases between them. Germline V gene data show CDR1 as SGHRS and CDR2 as YFSETQ. This CDR3 is CASSLEVLRDEQYF. In nucleotides, the CDR3 is TGCGCCAGCAGCTTGGAAGTACTACGTGACGAGCAGTACTTC. The whole variable domain, filled in from reference TRBV5-1 and TRBJ2-7, reads KAGVTQTPRYLIKTRGQQVTLSCSPISGHRSVSWYQQTPGQGLQFLFEYFSETQRNKGNFPGRFSGRQFSNSRSEMNVSTLELGDSALYLCASSLEVLRDEQYFGPGTRLTVT.